These T cell receptor beta chains were read from a single sample in a study of blood T cell repertoires in COVID-19. Assay used: immunoSEQ multiplex PCR; TCRdb lists only in-frame clones, some missing. The sample has around 80,000 clones, about four fifths seen once; the top ten hold roughly 9%. The sequenced sample consisted of peripheral blood. The receptors derive from a human donor in a cohort sampled during active COVID-19. Both conserved end residues are part of each CDR3. The D gene is left open where the match is weak. Clone size appears in some rows only: once, few, many, or a class for an expanded clone.

clone_size	j_call	v_call	d_call	cdr3_aa	cdr3_nt
-	TRBJ1-5	TRBV12-3/TRBV12-4	-	CASAGGIDQPQHF	TGTGCCAGCGCGGGGGGGATAGATCAGCCCCAGCATTTT
-	TRBJ2-3	TRBV7-9	TRBD1	CASSRQGSFQADTQYF	TGTGCCAGCAGCCGACAGGGGAGCTTTCAGGCAGATACGCAGTATTTT
-	TRBJ2-1	TRBV7-9	TRBD2	CASSLSGNEQFF	TGTGCCAGCAGCCTTAGCGGGAATGAGCAGTTCTTC
-	TRBJ2-1	TRBV5-1	TRBD1	CASSPGQGSYNEQFF	TGCGCCAGCAGCCCAGGACAGGGCTCCTACAATGAGCAGTTCTTC
-	TRBJ1-2	TRBV7-9	-	CASSLVPGNYGYTF	TGTGCCAGCAGCTTAGTCCCAGGCAACTATGGCTACACCTTC
-	TRBJ1-2	TRBV28	TRBD1	CASTPGQHYGYTF	TGTGCCAGCACTCCGGGACAGCACTATGGCTACACCTTC
-	TRBJ2-4	TRBV5-5	-	CASSLVLADIQYF	TGTGCCAGCAGCTTAGTACTCGCGGACATTCAGTACTTC
-	TRBJ2-1	TRBV5-1	TRBD2	CASNLGGGRANEQFF	TGCGCCAGCAACTTGGGAGGCGGGAGAGCCAATGAGCAGTTCTTC
-	TRBJ2-3	TRBV7-3	-	CASSSGQSTDTQYF	TGTGCCAGCAGCTCTGGGCAGAGCACAGATACGCAGTATTTT
-	TRBJ1-5	TRBV6-1	TRBD1	CASSDTGDQPQHF	TGTGCCAGCAGTGACACAGGGGATCAGCCCCAGCATTTT
-	TRBJ2-4	TRBV5-1	-	CASSTTGIGAKNIQYF	TGCGCCAGCAGCACAACAGGGATAGGAGCCAAAAACATTCAGTACTTC
-	TRBJ2-1	TRBV19	-	CASSTRVYNEQFF	TGTGCCAGTAGTACCCGGGTTTACAATGAGCAGTTCTTC
-	TRBJ2-7	TRBV19	-	CATHAQGSGDEQYF	TGTGCCACACATGCTCAGGGGTCCGGCGACGAGCAGTACTTC
few	TRBJ2-2	TRBV4-2	TRBD2	CASSQPLAGGNTGELFF	TGTGCCAGCAGCCAACCACTAGCGGGAGGGAACACCGGGGAGCTGTTTTTT
-	TRBJ2-1	TRBV11-2	TRBD2	CASSFELSGVPGEQFF	TGTGCCAGCAGCTTCGAACTTAGCGGGGTCCCGGGGGAGCAGTTCTTC
once	TRBJ2-2	TRBV11-2	TRBD2	CASSTSGSNTGELFF	TGTGCCAGCAGCACTAGCGGGAGTAACACCGGGGAGCTGTTTTTT
few	TRBJ1-5	TRBV19	TRBD1	CASKPGQGAGSNQPQHF	TGTGCCAGTAAACCGGGACAGGGGGCAGGGAGCAATCAGCCCCAGCATTTT
-	TRBJ2-3	TRBV27	TRBD2	CASRRGAASTDTQYF	TGTGCCAGCAGGCGGGGGGCAGCTAGCACAGATACGCAGTATTTT
-	TRBJ2-7	TRBV5-1	TRBD2	CASSLGGSGKDGEQYF	TGCGCCAGCAGCTTGGGTGGTAGCGGGAAAGATGGCGAGCAGTACTTC
-	TRBJ1-2	TRBV29-1	-	CSVERGYLNYGYTF	TGCAGCGTTGAAAGGGGTTATCTTAACTATGGCTACACCTTC
once	TRBJ1-3	TRBV7-2	-	CASSLEPGSSGNTIYF	TGTGCCAGCAGCTTAGAACCAGGCAGCTCTGGAAACACCATATATTTT
-	TRBJ2-7	TRBV5-6	-	CASSLRVREQYF	TGTGCCAGCAGCTTGAGAGTGCGCGAGCAGTACTTC
-	TRBJ2-4	TRBV6-5	-	CASSYLRGNIQYF	TGTGCCAGCAGTTACTTGAGGGGGAACATTCAGTACTTC
-	TRBJ1-2	TRBV12-3/TRBV12-4	-	CASSLGGEAGYTF	TGTGCCAGCAGTTTAGGGGGGGAGGCTGGCTACACCTTC
-	TRBJ2-2	TRBV6-4	-	CASSVTGTTNTGELFF	TGTGCCAGCAGTGTTACCGGGACAACGAACACCGGGGAGCTGTTTTTT
-	TRBJ2-1	TRBV5-1	TRBD2	CASSPAGTSASSYNEQFF	TGCGCCAGCAGCCCTGCCGGGACTAGCGCCAGCTCCTACAATGAGCAGTTCTTC
-	TRBJ1-2	TRBV11-2	-	CASSLERGPYGYTF	TGTGCCAGCAGCTTAGAGCGGGGACCCTATGGCTACACCTTC
-	TRBJ1-5	TRBV19	-	CASSIGGDQPQHF	TGTGCCAGTAGTATTGGAGGGGATCAGCCCCAGCATTTT
-	TRBJ1-2	TRBV12-3/TRBV12-4	-	CASSLEGDSYTF	TGTGCCAGCAGTTTAGAGGGGGATAGCTACACCTTC
-	TRBJ2-3	TRBV11-2	TRBD2	CASSLSGGRTDTQYF	TGTGCCAGCAGCCTTAGCGGGGGGCGCACAGATACGCAGTATTTT
-	TRBJ2-1	TRBV6-5	TRBD2	CASSYGLAFEQFF	TGTGCCAGCAGTTACGGACTAGCATTTGAGCAGTTCTTC
-	TRBJ1-1	TRBV18	-	CASSQLSQGQTEAFF	TGTGCCAGCTCACAACTCTCGCAGGGCCAGACTGAAGCTTTCTTT
-	TRBJ2-5	TRBV5-1	TRBD2	CASSLRGPQRGVPSGETQYF	TGCGCCAGCAGCTTGCGAGGCCCCCAGCGGGGGGTACCAAGTGGAGAGACCCAGTACTTC
-	TRBJ2-1	TRBV7-8	TRBD2	CASSLAGTSGASSSYNEQFF	TGTGCCAGCAGCTTAGCAGGGACTAGCGGGGCCTCCAGCTCCTACAATGAGCAGTTCTTC
-	TRBJ2-7	TRBV9	TRBD1	CASSPYTGTELYEQYF	TGTGCCAGCAGCCCCTATACCGGGACAGAACTCTACGAGCAGTACTTC
few	TRBJ1-2	TRBV4-1	-	CASSQEEGRATYGYTF	TGCGCCAGCAGCCAAGAGGAGGGCCGGGCTACCTATGGCTACACCTTC
-	TRBJ1-5	TRBV5-6	-	CASSLARQVALYSNQPQHF	TGTGCCAGCAGCTTGGCGAGACAGGTTGCCCTTTATAGCAATCAGCCCCAGCATTTT
-	TRBJ2-5	TRBV5-6	-	CASSYRELGGETQYF	TGTGCCAGCAGCTACCGGGAATTGGGTGGAGAGACCCAGTACTTC
-	TRBJ2-2	TRBV28	-	CASNRAGSDTGELFF	TGTGCCAGCAATCGGGCGGGTTCAGACACCGGGGAGCTGTTTTTT
few	TRBJ2-7	TRBV7-3	TRBD2	CASSRTSGSREQYF	TGTGCCAGCAGCCGGACTAGCGGGAGTCGCGAGCAGTACTTC
-	TRBJ2-3	TRBV4-1	TRBD1	CASSQYGTGGTDTQYF	TGCGCCAGCAGCCAATATGGGACAGGGGGCACAGATACGCAGTATTTT
-	TRBJ2-2	TRBV5-1	TRBD1	CASSPNPGTGRAGELFF	TGCGCCAGCAGCCCAAACCCCGGGACAGGGAGGGCCGGGGAGCTGTTTTTT
-	TRBJ2-7	TRBV9	-	CASSVEERRLCEQYF	TGTGCCAGCAGCGTAGAAGAGCGACGACTATGCGAGCAGTACTTC
-	TRBJ1-3	TRBV28	-	CASSYFSGNTIYF	TGTGCCAGCAGTTACTTCTCTGGAAACACCATATATTTT
-	TRBJ1-1	TRBV5-4	TRBD1	CASSLRTGMNTEAFF	TGTGCCAGCAGCCTTCGGACAGGGATGAACACTGAAGCTTTCTTT
-	TRBJ2-3	TRBV6-5	TRBD1	CASSTGRTDTQYF	TGTGCCAGCTCGACAGGGCGAACAGATACGCAGTATTTT
-	TRBJ2-2	TRBV24-1	TRBD1	CATSSGTGNTGELFF	TGTGCCACCAGTTCCGGGACAGGGAACACCGGGGAGCTGTTTTTT
-	TRBJ1-4	TRBV25-1	-	CASKEGANEKLFF	TGTGCCAGCAAGGAGGGTGCTAATGAAAAACTGTTTTTT
-	TRBJ2-2	TRBV3-1/TRBV3-2	-	CASSPRDSRWGELFF	TGTGCCAGCAGCCCCCGGGACTCACGTTGGGGGGAGCTGTTTTTT
once	TRBJ1-2	TRBV12-5	TRBD1	CASGLVTGGDYGYTF	TGTGCTAGTGGTTTGGTTACAGGGGGCGACTATGGCTACACCTTC
-	TRBJ2-7	TRBV6-5	TRBD1	CASSPGTGVYEQYF	TGTGCCAGCAGTCCCGGGACAGGCGTTTACGAGCAGTACTTC
-	TRBJ2-5	TRBV11-3	-	CASSSGGNKYQETQYF	TGTGCCAGCAGCTCTGGGGGCAACAAGTACCAAGAGACCCAGTACTTC
-	TRBJ2-7	TRBV28	TRBD2	CASSGTPGVAGSLSYEQYF	TGTGCCAGCAGTGGGACCCCGGGGGTAGCGGGATCCCTTTCCTACGAGCAGTACTTC